Below are 24 T cell receptor beta chains sequenced from a single sample in a study of long-term antiretroviral therapy in people with HIV. This was the immunoSEQ v3.0 assay at survey level. Repertoires were generated with immunoSEQ multiplex PCR, while TCRdb's copy carries only in-frame clones and drops some. The table records approximately 12,000 clones, roughly 89% of them present only once. The sequencing here drew on unsorted PBMCs, taken 0.2 years before starting antiretroviral therapy. The receptors originated from a woman aged 40 to 50 with HIV.

For the CDR3, the DNA is TGTGCCAGCTCACCACCGTTGGGTGCCCAGCATTTT. Its protein product is CASSPPLGAQHF. This sequence joins TRBV18 and TRBJ1-5; D gene unclear. In germline, CDR1 is KGHSH, CDR2 LQKENI. V was pared by 0 bases and J by 11 bases, with 8 bases between. The CDR3 covers 12 residues.

The table lists this clone with a few counts. The chain has TRBV4-1 and TRBJ1-2, with D maybe TRBD1 (5 bases). The CDR3 is made up of 16 amino acids. Trimming removed 0 bases from V and 7 bases from J, with 18 bases in between. CDR1 and CDR2 from the germline V gene are MGHRA and YSYEKL. CDR3 bases: TGCGCCAGCAGCCAAGATACGGCAGGGAACGGTGGTGGCTACACCTTC. Translation gives CASSQDTAGNGGGYTF.

V gene TRBV20-1 combines with J gene TRBJ2-5; perhaps D is TRBD1 or TRBD2 (5 bases each). This CDR3 region has 11 residues. V gave up 7 bases and J gave up 7 bases, with 13 bases separating them. The germline CDR1 and CDR2 sequences are DFQATT and SNEGSKA (reference sequence). The CDR3 sequence is CSVRGEGTQYF. CDR3 in DNA: TGCAGTGTAAGGGGCGAGGGGACCCAGTACTTC.

This chain joins TRBV19 and TRBJ1-5; no reliable D call. Germline assignment: CDR1 LNHDA and CDR2 SQIVND (reference sequence). This CDR3 contains 12 residues. V was pared by 3 bases and J by 3 bases, with 3 bases between. CDR3 nucleotides: TGTGCCAGTAGTATCAACAATCAGCCCCAGCATTTT. This codes for CASSINNQPQHF.

The chain uses TRBV30 and TRBJ1-2; no firm D call. V was shortened by 5 bases and J by 7 bases, with 20 bases between the two germline ends. The CDR3 has 14 residues. Germline-derived CDR1 and CDR2 are GTSNPN and SVGIG (reference sequence). The CDR3 protein is CAWQGGRTVGGYTF. For the CDR3, the DNA is TGTGCCTGGCAAGGCGGGAGAACAGTGGGTGGCTACACCTTC.

The V gene is TRBV5-1, the J gene TRBJ1-2; 9 positions agree with TRBD1. J gave up 1 base and V 4 bases, and 8 bases lay outside the gene matches. Germline V gene sequence: CDR1 SGHRS, CDR2 YFSETQ. The CDR3 sequence is 16 residues long. The CDR3 DNA follows: TGCGCCAGCAGCCACGGACAGGGGCCTGTTAACTATGGCTACACCTTC. It is translated as CASSHGQGPVNYGYTF.

V gene TRBV4-3 combines with J gene TRBJ2-1; TRBD2 might be the D (6 bases). CDR3 size: 16 residues. V lost 0 bases, J lost 6 bases, and 15 bases lay in between. CDR1 and CDR2 (germline): LGHNA, YSLEER. The CDR3 is CASSQDTGVFINEQFF. As DNA, the CDR3 is TGCGCCAGCAGCCAAGATACGGGGGTATTCATCAATGAGCAGTTCTTC.

The genes are TRBV5-1 and TRBJ2-7, with TRBD2 identical over 8 bases. The V segment lost 2 bases and the J segment 2 bases; nucleotides outside the gene matches: 3. Germline values: CDR1 SGHRS, CDR2 YFSETQ. The CDR3 consists of 14 residues. This CDR3 reads CASSLRGGTYEQYF. The DNA of the CDR3 is TGCGCCAGCAGCTTACGCGGGGGGACCTACGAGCAGTACTTC.

The chain links TRBV5-4 to TRBJ1-1, with 10 bases fitting TRBD1. The CDR3 extends over 17 amino acids. V shed 0 bases and J 1 base; nucleotides not matched to a gene: 6. Germline loops: CDR1 SGHNT, CDR2 YYREEE (reference sequence). The CDR3 sequence is CASSLGQGARGNTEAFF. CDR3 in DNA: TGTGCCAGCAGCTTGGGACAGGGGGCGCGAGGGAACACTGAAGCTTTCTTT.

The chain combines TRBV18 with TRBJ1-1; a possible D gene is TRBD1 (6 bases). Trimming took off 3 bases at V and 6 bases at J, with 20 bases between the two ends. From germline, CDR1 is KGHSH and CDR2 LQKENI. The CDR3 runs to 16 residues. For the CDR3, the DNA is TGTGCCAGCTCACCTTCCTCCGGGACATATCTCTCTGAAGCTTTCTTT. Protein product: CASSPSSGTYLSEAFF. The full variable domain, in which reference TRBV18 and TRBJ1-1 provide the parts outside the CDR3, is NAGVMQNPRHLVRRRGQEARLRCSPMKGHSHVYWYRQLPEEGLKFMVYLQKENIIDESGMPKERFSAEFPKEGPSILRIQQVVRGDSAAYFCASSPSSGTYLSEAFFGQGTRLTVV.

This clone was seen once. This sequence joins TRBV19 and TRBJ2-2; TRBD1 agrees at 9 bases. The CDR3 length is 15 residues. Germline V gene lookup returns CDR1 LNHDA and CDR2 SQIVND (reference sequence). V shed 4 bases and J 7 bases; nucleotides not matched to a gene: 7. The CDR3 coding sequence is TGTGCCAGTAGTAATACAGGGGGCTCGTTCGGGGAGCTGTTTTTT. Amino acid sequence: CASSNTGGSFGELFF.

The rearrangement uses TRBV23-1 and TRBJ1-1; D not certain. TRBV23-1 has ORF status, its function being uncertain. Trimming shortened V by 8 bases and J by 3 bases, and 28 bases separated the two germline ends. The CDR3 is 18 residues long. DNA for the CDR3: TGCGCCAGCCCTCCACCCCCGTTCGGCGACGAGATAGACACTGAAGCTTTCTTT. Amino acid sequence: CASPPPPFGDEIDTEAFF.

The chain is built from TRBV5-4 and TRBJ2-3, with no clear D. The CDR3 runs to 13 residues. Trimming stripped 4 bases from V and 4 bases from J, with 10 bases between. Germline-derived CDR1 and CDR2 are SGHNT and YYREEE (reference sequence). CDR3 bases: TGTGCCAGCAGCAGGGATTCTGCAGATACGCAGTATTTT. This codes for CASSRDSADTQYF. Combining the CDR3 with reference TRBV5-4 and TRBJ2-3 gives the whole variable domain ETGVTQSPTHLIKTRGQQVTLRCSSQSGHNTVSWYQQALGQGPQFIFQYYREEENGRGNFPPRFSGLQFPNYSSELNVNALELDDSALYLCASSRDSADTQYFGPGTRLTVL.

This chain uses TRBV19 with TRBJ1-1; TRBD1 matches 7 bases. The CDR3 covers 14 residues. Germline trimming cut 4 bases from V and 4 bases from J; bases unmatched to any gene: 6. Germline lookup yields CDR1 LNHDA and CDR2 SQIVND (reference sequence). CDR3 sequence reads: CASSTGRGPTEAFF. The CDR3, as DNA: TGTGCCAGTAGTACCGGTAGGGGGCCCACTGAAGCTTTCTTT.

This chain links TRBV18 with TRBJ1-5; no clear D gene. The CDR3 totals 14 residues. Germline V gene data show CDR1 as KGHSH and CDR2 as LQKENI. The ends were cut back, 2 bases at V and 1 base at J, with 6 bases in the middle. Here the CDR3 reads CASSPGQSNQPQHF. CDR3 nucleotides: TGTGCCAGCTCACCAGGGCAGAGCAATCAGCCCCAGCATTTT.

The chain recombines TRBV4-1 with TRBJ2-7; D call uncertain. CDR1 is MGHRA and CDR2 is YSYEKL in the germline V gene. The CDR3 contains 15 residues. Trimming cost V 1 base and J 0 bases, with 10 bases left between them. CDR3 nucleotides: TGCGCCAGCAGCCAAGGGCAAACTCCCTCCTACGAGCAGTACTTC. It yields the protein CASSQGQTPSYEQYF.

The rearrangement joins TRBV18 to TRBJ1-2; D is ambiguous. Trimming took 2 bases from V and 2 from J, leaving 6 bases between them. This CDR3 is built from 13 residues. The germline gives CDR1 KGHSH, CDR2 LQKENI. CDR3 DNA sequence: TGTGCCAGCTCACCATACAAGAACTATGGCTACACCTTC. Amino acids: CASSPYKNYGYTF.

This clone was detected once. This chain connects TRBV5-1 to TRBJ2-1; TRBD1 might be the D (6 bases). The CDR3 length is 14 residues. Per germline, CDR1 SGHRS and CDR2 YFSETQ. Trimming removed 0 bases from V and 8 bases from J, with 12 bases in between. For the CDR3, the DNA is TGCGCCAGCAGCTTGGGTGGGGCAGGGGATGAGCAGTTCTTC. Translating gives CASSLGGAGDEQFF. The variable domain in full, with the rest retrieved from reference TRBV5-1 and TRBJ2-1, is KAGVTQTPRYLIKTRGQQVTLSCSPISGHRSVSWYQQTPGQGLQFLFEYFSETQRNKGNFPGRFSGRQFSNSRSEMNVSTLELGDSALYLCASSLGGAGDEQFFGPGTRLTVL.

The CDR3 is CASSNSGTGLQSTEAFF. CDR3 DNA: TGTGCCAGTAGTAACTCCGGGACAGGGCTACAGAGCACTGAAGCTTTCTTT. This chain uses TRBV19 with TRBJ1-1; 9 bases agree with TRBD1. The CDR3 runs to 17 residues. Germline values: CDR1 LNHDA, CDR2 SQIVND (reference sequence). J gave up 4 bases and V 4 bases, and 13 bases lay outside the gene matches.

V is TRBV2 and J is TRBJ1-5, with unresolved D. The length of the CDR3 is 14 residues. Germline V gene sequence: CDR1 SNHLY, CDR2 FYNNEI. Trimming removed 5 bases at V and 2 bases at J, with 10 bases between. The chain's CDR3 is CASSSGRGNQPQHF. The CDR3 DNA reads TGTGCCAGCAGTTCCGGGAGGGGCAATCAGCCCCAGCATTTT. The full variable domain, in which reference TRBV2 and TRBJ1-5 provide the parts outside the CDR3, is EPEVTQTPSHQVTQMGQEVILRCVPISNHLYFYWYRQILGQKVEFLVSFYNNEISEKSEIFDDQFSVERPDGSNFTLKIRSTKLEDSAMYFCASSSGRGNQPQHFGDGTRLSIL.

The chain recombines TRBV7-2 with TRBJ2-2, with 13 nucleotides matching TRBD2. The V segment lost 1 base and the J segment 4 bases; nucleotides outside the gene matches: 6. Germline V gene sequence: CDR1 SGHTA, CDR2 FQGNSA. The CDR3 loop spans 18 amino acids. The CDR3 region has the DNA TGTGCCAGCAGCTTAGGGGGACTAGCGGGGAGGAGCACCGGGGAGCTGTTTTTT. This codes for CASSLGGLAGRSTGELFF.

The chain recombines TRBV30 with TRBJ1-4; tentative D call: TRBD1 (5 bases). Per germline, CDR1 GTSNPN and CDR2 SVGIG (reference sequence). The length of the CDR3 is 14 residues. V was cut by 2 bases and J by 4 bases, with 11 bases left in between. The CDR3 spells CAWSRGGINEKLFF. The DNA of the CDR3 is TGTGCCTGGAGTCGTGGGGGAATTAATGAAAAACTGTTTTTT. Drawing the rest from reference TRBV30 and TRBJ1-4, the complete variable domain is SQTIHQWPATLVQPVGSPLSLECTVEGTSNPNLYWYRQAAGRGLQLLFYSVGIGQISSEVPQNLSASRPQDRQFILSSKKLLLSDSGFYLCAWSRGGINEKLFFGSGTQLSVL.

The rearrangement joins TRBV2 to TRBJ1-1; D might be TRBD1 (6 bases). Germline lookup yields CDR1 SNHLY and CDR2 FYNNEI. This CDR3 has 14 residues. V lost 6 bases to trimming and J lost 0 bases, with 11 bases between them. CDR3 coding DNA: TGTGCCAGCAGACCACAGGGCATGAACACTGAAGCTTTCTTT. It is translated as CASRPQGMNTEAFF.

The chain links TRBV7-8 to TRBJ2-3; 12 bases agree with TRBD2. In germline, CDR1 is SGHVS, CDR2 FQNEAQ. J lost 6 bases, V lost 5 bases, and 6 bases had no gene match. There are 15 residues in the CDR3. The CDR3 DNA follows: TGTGCCAGCAGCCCCCGACTAGCGGGGGCGGATACGCAGTATTTT. Protein product: CASSPRLAGADTQYF.